Listed below are T cell receptor beta chains from one sample, sequenced in a study of T cell responses to AZD1222 COVID-19 vaccine. The data were produced by immunoSEQ multiplex PCR, yet TCRdb's version contains in-frame clones alone and is incomplete. The sample carries roughly 180,000 clones, 94% recorded once. The sample consisted of peripheral blood, taken 28 days after the second AZD1222 dose. These receptors came from an adult who received the AZD1222 COVID-19 vaccine. Each CDR3 is given with its conserved first and last residue. The order of the fields is D gene, clone size, J gene, V gene, CDR3 protein, CDR3 DNA. D genes are given only for firm matches. A clone size is listed for some rows: how often the clone was seen (once, few, many), or a class if it is expanded.

TRBD2	once	TRBJ2-7	TRBV5-6	CASSLFSSGLAGGTYEQYF	TGTGCCAGCAGCTTGTTTTCTTCGGGACTAGCGGGAGGAACCTACGAGCAGTACTTC
TRBD1	-	TRBJ2-3	TRBV2	CASSEFGTAREDTQYF	TGTGCCAGCAGTGAGTTTGGGACAGCTAGAGAAGATACGCAGTATTTT
-	-	TRBJ1-1	TRBV7-3	CASSLGGRTEAFF	TGTGCCAGCAGCTTGGGGGGTCGGACTGAAGCTTTCTTT
-	-	TRBJ2-3	TRBV9	CASSPYFRTDTQYF	TGTGCCAGCAGCCCCTACTTTCGCACAGATACGCAGTATTTT
-	once	TRBJ2-2	TRBV28	CASSLGTGELFF	TGTGCCAGCAGTTTGGGGACCGGGGAGCTGTTTTTT
-	once	TRBJ1-5	TRBV19	CASSIEWSYSNQPQHF	TGTGCCAGTAGTATAGAATGGTCTTATAGCAATCAGCCCCAGCATTTT
-	-	TRBJ1-2	TRBV4-2	CASSQAKSNYGYTF	TGTGCCAGCAGCCAAGCGAAATCTAACTATGGCTACACCTTC
-	-	TRBJ1-1	TRBV19	CASSFRRNTEAFF	TGTGCCAGTTCCTTCAGGAGAAACACTGAAGCTTTCTTT
TRBD1	-	TRBJ2-2	TRBV4-3	CASSQGQGSTGELFF	TGCGCCAGCAGCCAAGGACAGGGGAGTACCGGGGAGCTGTTTTTT
TRBD2	-	TRBJ2-3	TRBV28	CASTPGGGWMLSTDTQYF	TGTGCCAGCACCCCGGGCGGGGGATGGATGCTAAGCACAGATACGCAGTATTTT
TRBD2	-	TRBJ2-5	TRBV5-4	CASSTGLAGGYKRMEYF	TGTGCCAGCAGCACGGGACTAGCGGGGGGGTATAAGAGAATGGAGTACTTC
-	once	TRBJ1-6	TRBV6-6	CASSYAGINSPLHF	TGTGCCAGCAGTTACGCAGGGATTAATTCACCCCTCCACTTT
-	-	TRBJ1-1	TRBV4-1	CASSQFGNTEAFF	TGCGCCAGCAGCCAATTTGGCAACACTGAAGCTTTCTTT
-	-	TRBJ2-7	TRBV18	CASSPQGLYEQYF	TGTGCCAGCTCACCACAGGGTCTCTACGAGCAGTACTTC
-	-	TRBJ1-2	TRBV9	CAIPRAGNYGYTF	TGTGCCATCCCCAGGGCAGGGAACTATGGCTACACCTTC
TRBD1	-	TRBJ1-2	TRBV27	CASSPAGQGLYGYTF	TGTGCCAGCAGTCCCGCAGGACAGGGGCTCTATGGCTACACCTTC
TRBD2	-	TRBJ2-7	TRBV5-1	CASSSGIRAVGTSGREQYF	TGCGCCAGCAGCTCGGGCATTCGGGCCGTCGGGACTAGCGGAAGAGAGCAGTACTTC
-	-	TRBJ1-3	TRBV10-3	CAISEQRQDRSGNTIYF	TGTGCCATCAGTGAGCAAAGACAGGATCGCTCTGGAAACACCATATATTTT
-	-	TRBJ1-2	TRBV19	CASSIDDGPNYGYTF	TGTGCCAGTAGTATCGACGACGGCCCTAACTATGGCTACACCTTC
TRBD1	-	TRBJ1-5	TRBV5-8	CASSFHRGLDQPQHF	TGTGCCAGCAGCTTCCACAGGGGGCTTGATCAGCCCCAGCATTTT
TRBD1	-	TRBJ1-4	TRBV19	CASSRGTGLHEKLFF	TGTGCCAGTAGTAGAGGGACAGGATTACATGAAAAACTGTTTTTT
-	-	TRBJ1-2	TRBV2	CASKSRGLTNYGYTF	TGTGCCAGCAAATCCCGGGGCCTAACTAACTATGGCTACACCTTC
-	-	TRBJ1-2	TRBV6-5	CASRINYGYTF	TGTGCCAGCAGAATAAACTATGGCTACACCTTC
TRBD2	once	TRBJ2-7	TRBV7-2	CASSLQAGDPSYEQYF	TGTGCCAGCAGCTTGCAAGCGGGGGATCCCTCCTACGAGCAGTACTTC
-	-	TRBJ1-1	TRBV19	CASSSAGFTEAFF	TGTGCCAGTAGCTCCGCCGGGTTCACTGAAGCTTTCTTT
TRBD1	-	TRBJ1-1	TRBV27	CASSLQGAPSRGTEAFF	TGTGCCAGCAGCCTACAGGGGGCTCCGTCCAGGGGGACTGAAGCTTTCTTT
-	once	TRBJ1-1	TRBV4-3	CASSQDGWTEAFF	TGCGCCAGCAGCCAAGATGGGTGGACTGAAGCTTTCTTT
-	-	TRBJ2-3	TRBV7-2	CASSLQRAITDTQYF	TGTGCCAGCAGCTTACAAAGGGCCATAACAGATACGCAGTATTTT
-	-	TRBJ1-1	TRBV4-3	CASSQDRGAGNTEAFF	TGCGCCAGCAGCCAAGATCGGGGAGCGGGAAACACTGAAGCTTTCTTT
TRBD1	-	TRBJ1-5	TRBV6-1	CASSETGTGDNQPQHF	TGTGCCAGCAGCGAAACCGGGACAGGGGATAATCAGCCCCAGCATTTT